This T cell receptor beta chain was recorded in a study of T-cell reconstitution after alpha-beta-depleted transplantation in children. Study-wide points: The main origin of T-cell counts and diversity one year after transplant was newly produced T cells.

J lost 4 bases, V lost 5 bases, and 9 bases had no gene match. This CDR3 contains 15 residues. Preparation of the TCRbeta library was carried out with unique molecular identifiers. TCRdb reprocessed the PCR reads with MiXCR, giving one entry per CDR3 protein. In the table there are hundreds of thousands of distinct CDR3 sequences, approximately 7.3% of which are singletons. This clonotype showed up many times. Its antigen remains unidentified. The sample in question was peripheral blood, obtained 360 days after TCRalphabeta/CD19-depleted stem cell transplant. The V gene is TRBV12-3 or TRBV12-4, the J gene TRBJ2-5, with 8 nucleotides matching TRBD1. This TCR was sampled from a female patient aged 2-9 years who had a stem cell transplant for Fanconi anemia, so the T cells may come from the graft donor. This chain's CDR3 is CASSQQGEFTETQYF. CDR3 sequence (DNA): TGTGCCAGCAGTCAACAGGGGGAATTCACAGAGACCCAGTACTTC.